This T cell receptor (beta chain) was identified during a study of high-grade serous ovarian cancer treatment subgroups. The overall study: Samples averaged 14,192 reads and around 7,000 unique TCR beta rearrangements.

Sequenced by immunoSEQ multiplex PCR; TCRdb stores in-frame clones only, minus some. In the table there are 2,500 to 4,000 clones, just under 80% of which are singletons. Tumor tissue was taken before any definitive surgery or chemotherapy was given. The germline V gene has CDR1 LNHDA and CDR2 SQIVND (reference sequence). Deletions cut 2 bases from V and 7 bases from J, with 27 bases between. This CDR3 has 19 amino acids. Sequencing was done on a sample of tumor tissue. The chain couples TRBV19 to TRBJ2-1; tentatively, D is TRBD2 (5 bases). This TCR was sampled from a human donor with high-grade serous ovarian cancer. The CDR3 nucleotides are TGTGCCAGTAGTATATTAAGGAGCGGAGCTGGGTTGAGGGTAAATGAGCAGTTCTTC. Its translation is CASSILRSGAGLRVNEQFF.